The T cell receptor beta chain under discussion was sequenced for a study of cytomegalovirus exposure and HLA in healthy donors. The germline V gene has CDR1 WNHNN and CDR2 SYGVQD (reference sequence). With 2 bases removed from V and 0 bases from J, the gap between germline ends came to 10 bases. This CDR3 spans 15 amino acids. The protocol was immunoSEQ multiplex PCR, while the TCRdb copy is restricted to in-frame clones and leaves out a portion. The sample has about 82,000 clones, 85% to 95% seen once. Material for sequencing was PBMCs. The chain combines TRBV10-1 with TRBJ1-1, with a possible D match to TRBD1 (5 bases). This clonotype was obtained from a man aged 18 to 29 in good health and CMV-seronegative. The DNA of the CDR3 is TGCGCCAGCAGTGAGGACAGAGCCATGAACACTGAAGCTTTCTTT. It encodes CASSEDRAMNTEAFF.